This T cell receptor beta chain was sequenced for a study of CD8+CD57+ T cells in acquired aplastic anemia. About the study: Sorted CD4+ and CD8+ cells yielded DNA averaging around 3.2 ug.

Genomic DNA was employed as the template in profiling TCR beta VDJ and CDR3. TCRdb analysed the reads with MiXCR anew, one entry per CDR3 protein. The repertoire consists of about 160,000 distinct CDR3 sequences, with over 55% occurring once and the leading ten covering 35% to 50%. Sequencing was done on patients that had shown CD8+CD57+ cell expansion by flow cytometry. There were no patients without severe acquired aplastic anemia. Of note for this clonotype: What it recognizes is unknown.

Trimming removed 4 bases from V and 6 bases from J, with 11 bases in between. Germline V gene sequence: CDR1 MNHEY, CDR2 SVGAGI. This CDR3 contains 13 residues. Whole-study findings and limits: Any difference that existed in CD8+ Simpson's diversity between patients and controls was not significant.

The source material was sorted CD4+, CD8+, or CD8+CD57+ T cells (not recorded which) from PBMCs. The origin of this receptor is a human donor with aplastic anemia. The chain joins TRBV6-5 to TRBJ2-3; D is unresolved. This CDR3 reads CASSLNSADTQYF. CDR3 coding DNA: TGTGCCAGCAGTTTGAACTCGGCGGATACGCAGTATTTT.